Here is one T cell receptor beta chain with its context. Antigen: not known. Division of CD4+ cells produced a CD45RA+ naive subset and a CD45RA-negative memory subset. This record belongs to a study of shared clonotypes between healthy human individuals. Background on the study: Donor ages ranged 18 to 49 years: two women, a few men. Findings and caveats of the study: Donor scarcity curtailed the genetic and exposure-history diversity represented herein.

The assay ran at deep level. Assay: immunoSEQ multiplex PCR; the TCRdb copy retains only in-frame clones and omits some. The repertoire holds 550,000 to 700,000 clones, with 73% as singletons. V shed 5 bases, J shed 5 bases, and the junction held 9 bases outside the gene matches. Per germline, CDR1 KGHSH and CDR2 LQKENI. The CDR3 extends over 15 amino acids. Sequencing input: memory CD4+ T cells sorted from blood. Subset in this sample: CD45RA-negative fraction. The chain links TRBV18 to TRBJ2-1, with 7 bases aligning to TRBD2. The receptor's source is a young woman in good health. The DNA for the CDR3 is TGTGCCAGCTCATTTCGACTAGCCCAAGACAATGAGCAGTTCTTC. Amino acids: CASSFRLAQDNEQFF.